This T cell receptor beta chain was recovered during a study of cytomegalovirus exposure and HLA in healthy donors. Per the germline V gene, CDR1 is GTSNPN and CDR2 is SVGIG (reference sequence). The CDR3 is 14 residues long. V lost 5 bases, J lost 0 bases, and 2 bases stayed unmatched. Primers included in the PCR were 60 Vbeta and 13 Jbeta primers. The repertoire was sequenced with immunoSEQ multiplex PCR; TCRdb's copy has only in-frame clones and lacks some. The sample has roughly 220,000 clones; roughly 75% are singletons. The sample taken for sequencing was PBMCs. The sequence was collected from a young woman in good health and CMV-seronegative. V gene TRBV30 combines with J gene TRBJ1-4; 8 positions match TRBD1. The DNA for the CDR3 is TGTGCCTGGGGGACAGGAGCAACTAATGAAAAACTGTTTTTT. This translates into CAWGTGATNEKLFF.